The source of this T cell receptor beta chain is a study of cytomegalovirus exposure and HLA in healthy donors. Study observations and caveats: There was a cluster of highly shared sequence variants that was likely a sequencing artifact. As a later analysis showed, a missense DCLRE1C variant was linked to trimming of TCR beta V- and J-genes.

With 60 Vbeta and 13 Jbeta primers, the PCR was carried out. In the source study's methods: An analysis performed later counted 81 million or so unique TCR beta chains (roughly 9.9 million of them shared). Repertoires were generated with immunoSEQ multiplex PCR, while TCRdb's copy carries only in-frame clones and drops some. V and J calls and clone size follow that table, whereas D and trimming were derived from the DNA. The sample carries 110,000 or so clones, roughly two thirds recorded once. This clone was detected once. Its antigen is unknown. This CDR3 is built from 15 residues. The V gene's germline CDR1 is SQVTM and CDR2 ANQGSEA. Trimming took 0 bases from V and 3 from J, leaving 12 bases between them.

This sequence was found in a young man in good health and CMV-seropositive. The sample comprised PBMCs. The J gene is TRBJ2-1, the V gene TRBV29-1; a weak D match, TRBD2 (5 bases). The chain's CDR3 is CSVEDHVRGYNEQFF. CDR3 nucleotides: TGCAGCGTTGAAGATCATGTACGGGGCTACAATGAGCAGTTCTTC.